This T cell receptor beta chain was recovered during a study of cytomegalovirus exposure and HLA in healthy donors. Overall study findings and caveats: In an earlier analysis, in 587 donors, most V segments appeared productive either ~87% or ~30% of the time. Diagnosis of cytomegalovirus status made by the classifier reportedly showed high specificity and sensitivity. It has been reported that TCR beta sequences accurately predicted the HLA-A and HLA-B alleles of most subjects.

Per the germline V gene, CDR1 is MDHEN and CDR2 is SYDVKM. The germline V and J ends were trimmed by 3 bases and 5 bases, with 10 bases remaining between them. CDR3 length equals 14 residues. Concerning this clone itself: The target antigen is unknown.

The PCR used 60 Vbeta and 13 Jbeta primers. Sequencing used immunoSEQ multiplex PCR; TCRdb keeps in-frame clones, though not all of them. The table has about 100,000 clones, about 67% seen once. The chain links TRBV28 to TRBJ1-4; tentative D call: TRBD1 (5 bases). This TCR was sampled from a woman aged 18-30 years in good health and CMV-seropositive. The specimen was PBMCs. CDR3 sequence: CASSLGGMNEKLFF. CDR3 bases: TGTGCCAGCAGTTTGGGGGGGATGAATGAAAAACTGTTTTTT. The whole variable domain, filled in from reference TRBV28 and TRBJ1-4, reads DVKVTQSSRYLVKRTGEKVFLECVQDMDHENMFWYRQDPGLGLRLIYFSYDVKMKEKGDIPEGYSVSREKKERFSLILESASTNQTSMYLCASSLGGMNEKLFFGSGTQLSVL.